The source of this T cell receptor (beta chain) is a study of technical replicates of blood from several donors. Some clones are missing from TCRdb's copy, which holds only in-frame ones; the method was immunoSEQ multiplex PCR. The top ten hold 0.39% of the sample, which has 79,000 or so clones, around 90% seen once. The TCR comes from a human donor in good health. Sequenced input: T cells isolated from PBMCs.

CDR3 in amino acids: CASSRLIREPSTDTQYF. DNA of the CDR3: TGTGCCAGCAGCCGTTTAATACGGGAGCCTAGCACAGATACGCAGTATTTT. The gene calls are TRBV13 and TRBJ2-3, with D perhaps TRBD2 (6 bases). The V end was cut by 5 bases, the J end by 0 bases, with 18 bases between. Germline CDR1 is PRHDT and CDR2 is FYEKMQ (reference sequence). CDR3 length equals 17 residues.